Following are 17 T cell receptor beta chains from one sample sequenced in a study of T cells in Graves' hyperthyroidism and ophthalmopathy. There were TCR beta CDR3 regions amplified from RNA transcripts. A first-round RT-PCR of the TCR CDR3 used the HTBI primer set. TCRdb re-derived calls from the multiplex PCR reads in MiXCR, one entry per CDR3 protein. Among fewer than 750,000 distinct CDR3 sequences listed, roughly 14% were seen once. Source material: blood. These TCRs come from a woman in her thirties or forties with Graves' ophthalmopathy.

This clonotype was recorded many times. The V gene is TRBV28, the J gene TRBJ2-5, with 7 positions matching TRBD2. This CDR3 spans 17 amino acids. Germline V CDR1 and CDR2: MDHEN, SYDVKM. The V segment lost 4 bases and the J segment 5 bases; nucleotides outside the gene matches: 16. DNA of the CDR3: TGTGCCAGCAGTTCCTCGGTGGCCCGGGCTAGCGGTGAGACCCAGTACTTC. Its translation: CASSSSVARASGETQYF. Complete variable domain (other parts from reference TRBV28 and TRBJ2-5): DVKVTQSSRYLVKRTGEKVFLECVQDMDHENMFWYRQDPGLGLRLIYFSYDVKMKEKGDIPEGYSVSREKKERFSLILESASTNQTSMYLCASSSSVARASGETQYFGPGTRLLVL.

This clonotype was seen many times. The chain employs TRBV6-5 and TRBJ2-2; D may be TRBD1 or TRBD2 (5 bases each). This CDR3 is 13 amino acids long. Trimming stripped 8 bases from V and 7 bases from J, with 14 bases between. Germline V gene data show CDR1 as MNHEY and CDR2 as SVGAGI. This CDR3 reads CASRDPLGGELFF. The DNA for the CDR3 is TGTGCCAGCCGGGACCCACTAGGCGGGGAGCTGTTTTTT.

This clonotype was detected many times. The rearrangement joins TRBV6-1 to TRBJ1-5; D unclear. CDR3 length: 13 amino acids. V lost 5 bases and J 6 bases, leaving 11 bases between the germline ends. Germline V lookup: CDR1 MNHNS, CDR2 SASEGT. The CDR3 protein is CASSPSGGQPQHF. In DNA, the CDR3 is TGTGCCAGCAGTCCCTCCGGTGGTCAGCCCCAGCATTTT.

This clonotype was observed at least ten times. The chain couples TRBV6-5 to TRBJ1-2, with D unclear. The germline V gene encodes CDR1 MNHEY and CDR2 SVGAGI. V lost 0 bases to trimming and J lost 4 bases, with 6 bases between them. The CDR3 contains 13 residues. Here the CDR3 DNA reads TGTGCCAGCAGTTACTCGAGTCCCTATGGCTACACCTTC. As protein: CASSYSSPYGYTF.

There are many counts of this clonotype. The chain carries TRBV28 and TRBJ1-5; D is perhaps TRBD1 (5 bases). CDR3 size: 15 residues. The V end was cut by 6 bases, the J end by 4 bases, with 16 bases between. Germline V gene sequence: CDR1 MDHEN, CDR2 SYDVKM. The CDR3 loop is CASSSIHRLNQPQHF. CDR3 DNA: TGTGCCAGCAGCTCCATTCACAGGCTGAATCAGCCCCAGCATTTT.

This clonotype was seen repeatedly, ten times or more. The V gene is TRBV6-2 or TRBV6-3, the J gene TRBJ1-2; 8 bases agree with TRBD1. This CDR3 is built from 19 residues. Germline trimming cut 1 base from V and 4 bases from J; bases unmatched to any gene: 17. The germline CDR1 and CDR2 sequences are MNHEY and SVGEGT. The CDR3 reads CASSYLRTGRGVSGYGYTF. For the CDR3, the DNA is TGTGCCAGCAGTTACTTGAGGACAGGGCGCGGTGTTTCGGGCTATGGCTACACCTTC.

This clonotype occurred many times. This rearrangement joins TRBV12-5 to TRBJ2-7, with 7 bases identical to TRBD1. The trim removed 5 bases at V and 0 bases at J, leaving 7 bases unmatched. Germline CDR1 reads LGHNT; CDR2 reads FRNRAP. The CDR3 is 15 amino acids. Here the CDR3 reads CASGLDRPPSYEQYF. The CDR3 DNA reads TGTGCTAGTGGTCTGGACAGGCCTCCCTCCTACGAGCAGTACTTC.

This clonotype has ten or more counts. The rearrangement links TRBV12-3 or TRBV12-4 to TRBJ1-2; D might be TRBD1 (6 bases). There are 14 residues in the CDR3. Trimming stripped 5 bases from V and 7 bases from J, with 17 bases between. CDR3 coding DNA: TGTGCCAGCAGTGACCCCGCCGACAGGTCTGGCTACACCTTC. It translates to CASSDPADRSGYTF.

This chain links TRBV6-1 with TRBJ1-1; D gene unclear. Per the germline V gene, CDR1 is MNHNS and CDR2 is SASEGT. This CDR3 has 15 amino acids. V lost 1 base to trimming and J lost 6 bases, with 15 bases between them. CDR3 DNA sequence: TGTGCCAGCAGTGAAGTCCCGACCAGGTGGCCTGAAGCTTTCTTT. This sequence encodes CASSEVPTRWPEAFF.

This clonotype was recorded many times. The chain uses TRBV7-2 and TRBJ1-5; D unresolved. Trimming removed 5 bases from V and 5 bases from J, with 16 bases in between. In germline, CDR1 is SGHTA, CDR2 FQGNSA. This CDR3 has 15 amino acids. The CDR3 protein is CASSVGPGVDQPQHF. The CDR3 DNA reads TGTGCCAGCAGCGTGGGCCCTGGGGTCGATCAGCCCCAGCATTTT.

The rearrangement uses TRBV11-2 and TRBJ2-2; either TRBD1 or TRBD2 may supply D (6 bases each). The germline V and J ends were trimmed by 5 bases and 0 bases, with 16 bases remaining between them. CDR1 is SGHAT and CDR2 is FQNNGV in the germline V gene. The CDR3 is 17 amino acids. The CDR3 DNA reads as TGTGCCAGCAGCGAGGGGGGTTGGGCCGCGAACACCGGGGAGCTGTTTTTT. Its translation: CASSEGGWAANTGELFF. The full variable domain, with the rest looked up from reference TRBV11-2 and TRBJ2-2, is EAGVAQSPRYKIIEKRQSVAFWCNPISGHATLYWYQQILGQGPKLLIQFQNNGVVDDSQLPKDRFSAERLKGVDSTLKIQPAKLEDSAVYLCASSEGGWAANTGELFFGEGSRLTVL.

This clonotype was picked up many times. The CDR3 is CASSIDRGIPEAFF. The CDR3 DNA reads TGTGCCAGCAGTATCGACAGGGGAATTCCTGAAGCTTTCTTT. V gene TRBV27 combines with J gene TRBJ1-1; 8 bases are a match to TRBD1. Trimming at V came to 5 bases and at J to 6 bases, leaving 8 bases not matched to a gene. The V gene's germline CDR1 is MNHEY and CDR2 SMNVEV (reference sequence). The length of the CDR3 is 14 residues.

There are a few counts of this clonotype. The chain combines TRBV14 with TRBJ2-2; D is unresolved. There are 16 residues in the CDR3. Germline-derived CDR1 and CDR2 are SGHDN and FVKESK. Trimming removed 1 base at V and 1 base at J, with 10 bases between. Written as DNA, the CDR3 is TGTGCCAGCAGCCAAGTGGCTCACCAGAACACCGGGGAGCTGTTTTTT. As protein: CASSQVAHQNTGELFF.

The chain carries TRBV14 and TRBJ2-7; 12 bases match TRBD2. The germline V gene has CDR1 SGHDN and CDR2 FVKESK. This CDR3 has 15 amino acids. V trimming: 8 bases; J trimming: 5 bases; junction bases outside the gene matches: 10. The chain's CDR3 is CASGATGLAGHEQYF. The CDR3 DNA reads TGTGCCAGCGGGGCTACGGGACTAGCGGGCCACGAGCAGTACTTC.

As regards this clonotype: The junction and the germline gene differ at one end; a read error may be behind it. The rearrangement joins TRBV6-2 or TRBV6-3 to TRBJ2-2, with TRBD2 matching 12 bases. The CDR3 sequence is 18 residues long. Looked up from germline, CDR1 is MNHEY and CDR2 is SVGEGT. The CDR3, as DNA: TGTGCCAGCAGTTCCTACACTCGGACTAGCGGGAACGCCGGGGAGCTGTTTTTT. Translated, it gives CASSSYTRTSGNAGELFF.

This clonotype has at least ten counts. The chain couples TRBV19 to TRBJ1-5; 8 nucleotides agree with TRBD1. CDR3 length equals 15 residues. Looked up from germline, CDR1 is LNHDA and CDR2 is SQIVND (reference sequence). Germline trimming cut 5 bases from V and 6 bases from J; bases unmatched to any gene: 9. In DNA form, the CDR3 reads TGTGCCAGTAGTTTCAGGGGGCGCCCCGGTCAGCCCCAGCATTTT. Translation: CASSFRGRPGQPQHF.

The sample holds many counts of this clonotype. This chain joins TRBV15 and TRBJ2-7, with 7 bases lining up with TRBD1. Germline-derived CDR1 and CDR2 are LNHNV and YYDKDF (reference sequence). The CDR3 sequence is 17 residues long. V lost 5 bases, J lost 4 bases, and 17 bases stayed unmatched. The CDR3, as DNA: TGTGCCACCAGCCCCGGCTACGACAGGGTGGTAGTATACGAGCAGTACTTC. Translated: CATSPGYDRVVVYEQYF.